These 5 T cell receptor beta chains came from one sample sequenced in a study of T cells in tuberculosis listed by TCRdb under 2018. Libraries came from the immunoSEQ multiplex PCR assay. TCRdb took over this immuneACCESS table, retaining in-frame rearrangements with V and J assigned. Such tables are incomplete; in checked studies, under half of the missing clones stem from an unresolved V gene, and the remainder is unexplained. The table for this sample lists about 30,000 clones; around 95% of them were counted only once. Together, the top ten hold roughly 2.5% of the sample. The source material was PBMCs. These receptor sequences come from a donor between 10 and 35 years old with latent tuberculosis or without tuberculosis infection.

This clone has a single count. The V gene is TRBV30, the J gene TRBJ2-2; TRBD2 aligns across 8 bases. This CDR3 is 16 amino acids long. With V trimmed by 4 bases and J by 2 bases, 9 bases remained unmatched. The germline CDR1 and CDR2 sequences are GTSNPN and SVGIG (reference sequence). The CDR3, as DNA: TGTGCCTGGATGGCCACATTAGCGGGAAACACCGGGGAGCTGTTTTTT. Its protein is CAWMATLAGNTGELFF. Full variable domain (outside the CDR3, taken from reference TRBV30 and TRBJ2-2): SQTIHQWPATLVQPVGSPLSLECTVEGTSNPNLYWYRQAAGRGLQLLFYSVGIGQISSEVPQNLSASRPQDRQFILSSKKLLLSDSGFYLCAWMATLAGNTGELFFGEGSRLTVL.

V usage is TRBV13 and J usage is TRBJ2-1; 12 nucleotides line up with TRBD2. The V gene end was trimmed by 0 bases and the J gene end by 5 bases; junction bases not matched to a gene: 2. The CDR3 has 16 residues. Germline CDR1 reads PRHDT; CDR2 reads FYEKMQ (reference sequence). CDR3 DNA sequence: TGTGCCAGCAGCTTAGGACTAGCGGGAGGACACAATGAGCAGTTCTTC. It specifies CASSLGLAGGHNEQFF. Drawing the rest from reference TRBV13 and TRBJ2-1, the complete variable domain is AAGVIQSPRHLIKEKRETATLKCYPIPRHDTVYWYQQGPGQDPQFLISFYEKMQSDKGSIPDRFSAQQFSDYHSELNMSSLELGDSALYFCASSLGLAGGHNEQFFGPGTRLTVL.

The gene calls are TRBV29-1 and TRBJ1-2; 8 positions agree with TRBD1. This CDR3 has 14 residues. V lost 3 bases, J lost 1 base, and 4 bases stayed unmatched. The germline gives CDR1 SQVTM, CDR2 ANQGSEA. The CDR3 region is CSVDNRGNNYGYTF. CDR3 nucleotides: TGCAGCGTTGACAACAGGGGGAATAACTATGGCTACACCTTC.

The rearrangement uses TRBV27 and TRBJ1-1; possible D gene TRBD1, 5 bases. V was cut by 4 bases and J by 4 bases, with 7 bases left in between. The CDR3 totals 12 residues. Per the germline V gene, CDR1 is MNHEY and CDR2 is SMNVEV (reference sequence). The CDR3 protein is CASSSGGTEAFF. The CDR3 DNA reads TGTGCCAGCAGTTCCGGGGGCACTGAAGCTTTCTTT.

The gene calls are TRBV9 and TRBJ1-6; D might be TRBD1 (6 bases). This CDR3 is 15 amino acids long. Germline-derived CDR1 and CDR2 are SGDLS and YYNGEE. V shed 4 bases and J shed 7 bases, with 15 bases lying between them. The CDR3 reads CASSFRTAGNSPLHF. The DNA of the CDR3 is TGTGCCAGCAGCTTCCGGACAGCGGGAAATTCACCCCTCCACTTT.